This TCR beta chain was captured by sequencing in a study of T cells after yellow fever vaccination. General study results and limits: Although most clonotypes did not, a small share appeared in both CD4 and CD8 compartments. Re-detected after boosting: most primary clones, 96% of CD4 and around 86% of CD8. Sorted repertoires could include abundant contaminating clonotypes from bulk cells.

The CDR3 runs 13 residues. Trimming removed 6 bases from V and 6 bases from J, with 14 bases in between. Germline V gene data show CDR1 as SGHVS and CDR2 as FNYEAQ. On this clonotype: Its antigen is not known.

Template switching by 5'RACE produced TCR cDNA, adding a universal primer site and UMIs. One entry per CDR3 protein results from TCRdb running MiXCR on the 5' RACE reads. The sample lists over 300,000 distinct CDR3 sequences, around 3.6% seen once, with 23% in the top ten. The sequence came from a man in his late teens or twenties who received the YFV17D yellow fever vaccine. The chain links TRBV7-6 to TRBJ1-2, with D possibly matching TRBD1 (5 bases). Material: PBMCs, obtained on the day of the yellow fever booster vaccination. CDR3 bases: TGTGCCAGCAGTCAGAGGGGCCCTGATGGCTACACCTTC. Amino acid sequence: CASSQRGPDGYTF.